The 25 T cell receptor beta chains reported below all come from one sample, sequenced in a study of shared clonotypes between healthy human individuals. Clones were sequenced by immunoSEQ multiplex PCR, and TCRdb holds only the in-frame ones, with some missing. This repertoire shows more than 600,000 clones, 92% found once; its top ten account for approximately 24%. CD8 cells classed as naive were CD45RO-negative and positively selected for CCR7, excluding terminally differentiated effector memory CD45RA+ cells. Sequencing was carried out using naive CD8+ T cells sorted from blood. The receptors come from a man aged 25-40 years in good health.

The rearrangement links TRBV28 to TRBJ1-5; no clear D gene. V was shortened by 1 base and J by 1 base, with 8 bases between the two germline ends. The CDR3 covers 15 residues. The germline gives CDR1 MDHEN, CDR2 SYDVKM. The CDR3 DNA is TGTGCCAGCAGTTTATTCGGCGGGAGCAATCAGCCCCAGCATTTT. It encodes CASSLFGGSNQPQHF.

The J gene is TRBJ2-7, the V gene TRBV7-9; D could derive from TRBD1 or TRBD2 (6 bases each). Germline CDR1 reads SEHNR; CDR2 reads FQNEAQ (reference sequence). The CDR3 is made up of 15 amino acids. Trimming cost V 8 bases and J 1 base, with 18 bases left between them. CDR3 protein: CASATAEGGSYEQYF. The CDR3 DNA reads as TGTGCCAGCGCTACGGCAGAGGGGGGATCCTACGAGCAGTACTTC.

The rearrangement links TRBV7-9 to TRBJ2-2; D is possibly TRBD2 (5 bases). In germline, CDR1 is SEHNR, CDR2 FQNEAQ (reference sequence). V was pared by 5 bases and J by 0 bases, with 16 bases between. The CDR3 is made up of 17 amino acids. The CDR3 DNA is TGTGCCAGCAGCGGAGCGACGAGGAGGCCGAACACCGGGGAGCTGTTTTTT. Amino acid sequence: CASSGATRRPNTGELFF.

This rearrangement joins TRBV28 to TRBJ2-5; no clear D. This CDR3 has 13 amino acids. Germline values: CDR1 MDHEN, CDR2 SYDVKM. Trimming stripped 5 bases from V and 5 bases from J, with 12 bases between. CDR3 bases: TGTGCCAGCAGTCGGATTTTTGTGGAGACCCAGTACTTC. This translates into CASSRIFVETQYF.

The rearrangement links TRBV27 to TRBJ1-5; D unresolved. CDR3 size: 13 residues. The V end lost 2 bases, the J end lost 6 bases, and 8 bases lay between the germline ends. Germline CDR1 is MNHEY and CDR2 is SMNVEV (reference sequence). Here the CDR3 DNA reads TGTGCCAGCAGTTTAGAAGGTCGTCAGCCCCAGCATTTT. It yields the protein CASSLEGRQPQHF.

The chain couples TRBV18 to TRBJ2-7; weak D call: TRBD1 (6 bases). The CDR3 consists of 14 residues. From germline, CDR1 is KGHSH and CDR2 LQKENI. Trimming took 8 bases from V and 2 from J, leaving 16 bases between them. The DNA of the CDR3 is TGTGCCAGCCGACCGGGACAACCAGCCTACGAGCAGTACTTC. As protein: CASRPGQPAYEQYF.

The chain recombines TRBV6-6 with TRBJ2-7; D remains unclear. CDR1 and CDR2 from the germline V gene are MNHNY and SVGAGI (reference sequence). The CDR3 contains 13 residues. Trimming removed 4 bases at V and 2 bases at J, with 9 bases between. CDR3 nucleotide sequence: TGTGCCAGCAGTTTGTCAACTCCCTACGAGCAGTACTTC. It specifies CASSLSTPYEQYF.

This clone has a handful of counts. This chain uses TRBV6-5 with TRBJ2-2; no clear D gene. Trimming pared 2 bases from V and 3 bases from J, leaving 7 bases between. Germline loops: CDR1 MNHEY, CDR2 SVGAGI. CDR3 length equals 14 residues. The CDR3 sequence: CASSYGLDTGELFF. CDR3 nucleotides: TGTGCCAGCAGTTACGGGCTCGACACCGGGGAGCTGTTTTTT.

V usage is TRBV7-6 and J usage is TRBJ2-7; D is possibly TRBD2 (6 bases). In germline, CDR1 is SGHVS, CDR2 FNYEAQ. This CDR3 has 13 residues. Trimming shortened V by 0 bases and J by 5 bases, and 8 bases separated the two germline ends. In DNA, the CDR3 is TGTGCCAGCAGCTTAGCCCCGGGGGACGAGCAGTACTTC. This gives the protein CASSLAPGDEQYF.

V is TRBV12-5 and J is TRBJ2-1, with 11 bases lining up with TRBD2. V shed 3 bases, J shed 8 bases, and the junction held 3 bases outside the gene matches. CDR3 length equals 14 residues. Germline V gene lookup returns CDR1 LGHNT and CDR2 FRNRAP. In DNA, the CDR3 is TGTGCTAGTGGTTTTAGCGGGAGGGGCCATGAGCAGTTCTTC. This translates into CASGFSGRGHEQFF. Full variable domain (remainder filled in from reference TRBV12-5 and TRBJ2-1): DARVTQTPRHKVTEMGQEVTMRCQPILGHNTVFWYRQTMMQGLELLAYFRNRAPLDDSGMPKDRFSAEMPDATLATLKIQPSEPRDSAVYFCASGFSGRGHEQFFGPGTRLTVL.

V gene TRBV7-9 combines with J gene TRBJ2-1, with no clear D. This CDR3 is built from 16 residues. The germline V gene has CDR1 SEHNR and CDR2 FQNEAQ (reference sequence). Trimming pared 3 bases from V and 0 bases from J, leaving 12 bases between. CDR3 region: CASSLEGLGSYNEQFF. DNA for the CDR3: TGTGCCAGCAGCTTGGAAGGGTTAGGCTCCTACAATGAGCAGTTCTTC.

This chain links TRBV5-4 with TRBJ2-7; a possible D gene is TRBD1 (5 bases). CDR1 and CDR2 from the germline V gene are SGHNT and YYREEE (reference sequence). Trimming removed 4 bases at V and 2 bases at J, with 19 bases between. The CDR3 length is 16 residues. The CDR3 sequence is CASSHTGAGLPYEQYF. The DNA for the CDR3 is TGTGCCAGCAGCCACACCGGCGCAGGGTTGCCCTACGAGCAGTACTTC.

To note about this clone: This specimen includes other DNA sequences encoding the same CDR3. J is TRBJ2-7 and V is TRBV9, with D perhaps given as TRBD1 or TRBD2 (5 bases each). V lost 0 bases, J lost 1 base, and 8 bases lay in between. The CDR3 totals 14 residues. The germline V gene has CDR1 SGDLS and CDR2 YYNGEE. CDR3 sequence reads: CASSVGGVSYEQYF. The CDR3 DNA is TGTGCCAGCAGCGTAGGAGGGGTTTCCTACGAGCAGTACTTC.

This sequence joins TRBV28 and TRBJ2-3; 11 bases fit TRBD2. The CDR3 has 21 amino acids. Germline CDR1 MDHEN, CDR2 SYDVKM. V shed 4 bases, J shed 2 bases, and the junction held 20 bases outside the gene matches. The CDR3 reads CASSSPLLGREGLADTDTQYF. In DNA, the CDR3 is TGTGCCAGCAGTTCTCCCTTGCTCGGCAGAGAGGGACTAGCGGACACAGATACGCAGTATTTT. The whole variable domain, remainder taken from reference TRBV28 and TRBJ2-3, is DVKVTQSSRYLVKRTGEKVFLECVQDMDHENMFWYRQDPGLGLRLIYFSYDVKMKEKGDIPEGYSVSREKKERFSLILESASTNQTSMYLCASSSPLLGREGLADTDTQYFGPGTRLTVL.

V and J are TRBV6-6 and TRBJ2-5, with 7 bases that match TRBD2. The CDR3 loop spans 12 amino acids. Per germline, CDR1 MNHNY and CDR2 SVGAGI (reference sequence). Germline trimming cut 7 bases from V and 9 bases from J; bases unmatched to any gene: 8. The CDR3 protein is CASTLGGEAQYF. The CDR3, as DNA: TGTGCCAGCACCCTGGGGGGGGAGGCCCAGTACTTC.

The rearrangement links TRBV6-5 to TRBJ2-3; tentatively, D is TRBD2 (6 bases). Germline V gene data show CDR1 as MNHEY and CDR2 as SVGAGI. The V gene lost 4 bases and the J gene lost 5 bases, with 10 bases spanning the gap. The CDR3 sequence is 13 residues long. The CDR3: CASSWRERDTQYF. The CDR3 DNA follows: TGTGCCAGCAGTTGGAGGGAGAGAGATACGCAGTATTTT.

J is TRBJ2-1 and V is TRBV10-3, with a tentative D call TRBD2 (6 bases). The germline V gene has CDR1 ENHRY and CDR2 SYGVKD. The CDR3 covers 15 residues. V gave up 3 bases and J gave up 7 bases, with 16 bases separating them. The CDR3 nucleotides read TGTGCCATCAGTGAACCGGGACTGAATCCTAATGAGCAGTTCTTC. Protein product: CAISEPGLNPNEQFF.

J is TRBJ2-5 and V is TRBV27, with TRBD1 as a possible D gene (6 bases). This CDR3 has 13 residues. The V end lost 6 bases, the J end lost 2 bases, and 10 bases lay between the germline ends. Germline V gene data show CDR1 as MNHEY and CDR2 as SMNVEV (reference sequence). CDR3 sequence reads: CASSLDRQETQYF. The CDR3, as DNA: TGTGCCAGCAGCCTGGACAGACAAGAGACCCAGTACTTC.

The chain uses TRBV5-6 and TRBJ2-4; TRBD2 agrees at 7 bases. CDR3 length: 12 residues. Trimming removed 2 bases from V and 7 bases from J; junction bases left unmatched: 0. Germline V lookup: CDR1 SGHDT, CDR2 YYEEEE. The CDR3 region has the DNA TGTGCCAGCAGCTTCGGGGGGAACATTCAGTACTTC. It codes for CASSFGGNIQYF.

The V call is TRBV28, the J call TRBJ2-7; possible D gene TRBD2, 5 bases. Trimming stripped 3 bases from V and 5 bases from J, with 23 bases between. This CDR3 region has 17 residues. Looked up from germline, CDR1 is MDHEN and CDR2 is SYDVKM. CDR3 coding DNA: TGTGCCAGCAGTTTGGAAAGCGGCGCCCCCCCAAGCGACGAGCAGTACTTC. Translating gives CASSLESGAPPSDEQYF.

This chain uses TRBV27 with TRBJ2-7; TRBD1 matches 7 bases. V was clipped by 6 bases and J by 3 bases; unmatched bases: 11. The CDR3 contains 15 residues. CDR1 and CDR2 (germline): MNHEY, SMNVEV (reference sequence). Here the CDR3 DNA reads TGTGCCAGCAGCCAAGTCAGGGACAGAGACTACGAGCAGTACTTC. It translates to CASSQVRDRDYEQYF.

This chain joins TRBV29-1 and TRBJ2-3, with a possible D match to TRBD2 (5 bases). CDR3 size: 15 residues. With 0 bases removed from V and 0 bases from J, the gap between germline ends came to 10 bases. Per germline, CDR1 SQVTM and CDR2 ANQGSEA. The CDR3 spells CSVEDGPGSTDTQYF. The CDR3 DNA follows: TGCAGCGTTGAAGATGGGCCGGGGAGCACAGATACGCAGTATTTT.

The chain has TRBV5-5 and TRBJ2-2; 7 nucleotides agree with TRBD2. The CDR3 has 16 amino acids. From germline, CDR1 is SGHKS and CDR2 YYEKEE (reference sequence). With 0 bases clipped from V and 0 bases from J, the junction kept 2 bases outside the gene matches. The CDR3 bases are TGTGCCAGCAGCTTGGATCTAGCGGCGAACACCGGGGAGCTGTTTTTT. It translates to CASSLDLAANTGELFF.

The rearrangement uses TRBV28 and TRBJ1-1; 8 nucleotides align to TRBD1. This CDR3 region has 14 residues. The ends lost 4 bases at V and 1 base at J; junction bases unmatched: 2. In germline, CDR1 is MDHEN, CDR2 SYDVKM. CDR3 amino acids: CASSYDRGNTEAFF. CDR3 in DNA: TGTGCCAGCAGTTACGACAGGGGGAACACTGAAGCTTTCTTT.

The V call is TRBV4-3, the J call TRBJ1-4, with D possibly being TRBD1 (5 bases). This CDR3 has 15 residues. The ends were cut back, 3 bases at V and 8 bases at J, with 16 bases in the middle. Germline V gene data show CDR1 as LGHNA and CDR2 as YSLEER. The DNA for the CDR3 is TGCGCCAGCAGCCAGGAGCCAGGGTGGAAGGAAAAACTGTTTTTT. Its protein is CASSQEPGWKEKLFF.